This T cell receptor beta chain was sequenced during a study of shared clonotypes between healthy human individuals. Study as a whole: The people who gave samples were two women and a few men aged 18 to 49.

Turning to this clone: Its matching antigen is unknown.

The study's findings and limits: A small donor pool kept down the genetic and exposure-history diversity that was represented. With several donors compared, 4.5% to 6.5% of naive CD4 clonotypes were shared.

CDR3 length: 16 residues. The V and J ends lost 3 bases and 3 bases respectively, with 16 bases between them. CDR1 and CDR2 from the germline V gene are SGHDT and YYEEEE. Naive CD8 cells lacked CD45RO, underwent positive selection for CCR7 and left out terminally differentiated effector memory CD45RA+ cells. Participating donors were healthy, HIV-negative adults free of recent acute infections or vaccinations. Sequencing used immunoSEQ multiplex PCR; TCRdb keeps in-frame clones, though not all of them. Seen here are around 2,000,000 clones, about 95% observed once, and the top ten hold around 1.1%. The source is a man between 18 and 29 years old in good health. The rearrangement joins TRBV5-6 to TRBJ2-1; either TRBD1 or TRBD2 may supply D (5 bases each). The specimen sequenced was naive CD8+ T cells sorted from blood. The CDR3 DNA follows: TGTGCCAGCAGCTCCCCGGAGAGGGACGTCTACAATGAGCAGTTCTTC. Translating gives CASSSPERDVYNEQFF.